A selection of T cell receptor beta chains follows, all from one sample in a study of cytomegalovirus exposure and HLA in healthy donors. Using immunoSEQ multiplex PCR, the repertoire was profiled, and TCRdb retains in-frame clones only, with some absent. The table includes roughly 170,000 clones, almost 85% detected once. Sequencing was carried out using PBMCs. The origin of the receptors is a man in his thirties or forties in good health and CMV-seronegative. Both conserved end residues are part of each CDR3. The D gene is left open where the match is weak. The size field is filled for only some rows; it gives once, few, many or a size class.

D gene	clone size	V gene	J gene	CDR3 protein	CDR3 DNA
NA	NA	TRBV12-2	TRBJ2-1	CASRFPTSGLAGINEQFF	TGTGCAAGTCGCTTCCCGACATCGGGACTAGCGGGGATCAATGAGCAGTTCTTC
TRBD2	NA	TRBV28	TRBJ2-5	CASSRSGGARSVTQYF	TGTGCCAGCAGCCGCAGCGGGGGGGCCCGATCAGTGACCCAGTACTTC
TRBD1	NA	TRBV7-9	TRBJ2-7	CASSSTGAGYEQYF	TGTGCCAGCAGCTCGACAGGGGCGGGTTACGAGCAGTACTTC
NA	few	TRBV27	TRBJ1-6	CASSGGNSPLHF	TGTGCCAGCAGCGGAGGGAATTCACCCCTCCACTTT
NA	NA	TRBV5-5	TRBJ1-6	CASSPSAGSSPLHF	TGTGCCAGCAGCCCGTCGGCAGGGTCTTCACCCCTCCACTTT
TRBD1	once	TRBV18	TRBJ2-7	CASSPLKGAAEQYF	TGTGCCAGCTCACCACTTAAGGGGGCAGCCGAGCAGTACTTC
NA	NA	TRBV9	TRBJ2-1	CASSPDSGARGNEQFF	TGTGCCAGCAGCCCCGACTCTGGGGCCCGCGGCAATGAGCAGTTCTTC
NA	NA	TRBV9	TRBJ2-2	CASSVPGLTGELFF	TGTGCCAGCAGCGTTCCAGGGTTAACCGGGGAGCTGTTTTTT
NA	NA	TRBV9	TRBJ2-5	CASSVDRAETQYF	TGTGCCAGCAGCGTAGACAGGGCAGAGACCCAGTACTTC
TRBD1	NA	TRBV6-5	TRBJ1-4	CASSLGTVPTNEKLFF	TGTGCCAGCAGTTTGGGGACAGTCCCAACTAATGAAAAACTGTTTTTT
TRBD2	NA	TRBV5-4	TRBJ2-1	CASSLCSGLVCNEQFF	TGTGCCAGCAGCTTGTGTTCGGGACTAGTCTGCAATGAGCAGTTCTTC
NA	NA	TRBV19	TRBJ1-1	CASSPQGIRNTEAFF	TGTGCCAGTAGTCCGCAGGGGATCCGGAACACTGAAGCTTTCTTT
NA	NA	TRBV27	TRBJ2-7	CASSLRRGSSYEQYF	TGTGCCAGCAGTTTACGACGGGGGAGCTCCTACGAGCAGTACTTC
TRBD1	NA	TRBV15	TRBJ2-3	CATSRGAGTVGDTQYF	TGTGCCACCAGCAGAGGGGCTGGGACAGTGGGAGATACGCAGTATTTT
TRBD1	NA	TRBV7-9	TRBJ2-1	CASSLADRGQFF	TGTGCCAGCAGCTTAGCGGACAGGGGGCAGTTCTTC
NA	NA	TRBV19	TRBJ2-5	CATHSGTQETQYF	TGTGCCACTCATAGCGGCACCCAAGAGACCCAGTACTTC
NA	NA	TRBV4-3	TRBJ2-6	CASSQKYRETGSGANVLTF	TGCGCCAGCAGCCAAAAGTACAGGGAAACCGGCTCTGGGGCCAACGTCCTGACTTTC
TRBD1	NA	TRBV5-1	TRBJ2-7	CASSPRTGGGEQYF	TGCGCCAGCAGCCCCCGGACAGGGGGAGGCGAGCAGTACTTC
TRBD1	NA	TRBV5-6	TRBJ1-3	CASSLTGGGGNTIYF	TGTGCCAGCAGCTTGACAGGGGGTGGTGGAAACACCATATATTTT
TRBD1	NA	TRBV2	TRBJ2-7	CASRIPTGTGIYEQYF	TGTGCCAGCAGAATTCCAACCGGGACAGGGATTTACGAGCAGTACTTC
NA	NA	TRBV4-3	TRBJ2-6	CASGPAEGLSGANVLTF	TGCGCCAGCGGACCAGCGGAGGGCCTTTCTGGGGCCAACGTCCTGACTTTC
NA	few	TRBV7-7	TRBJ2-3	CASSLEEADTQYF	TGTGCCAGCAGCTTAGAGGAGGCAGATACGCAGTATTTT
TRBD1	few	TRBV28	TRBJ1-3	CASRPDRGVGNTIYF	TGTGCCAGCAGACCGGACAGGGGGGTAGGAAACACCATATATTTT
NA	NA	TRBV30	TRBJ1-5	CAWSPGTFVNQPQHF	TGTGCCTGGAGCCCCGGGACATTCGTCAATCAGCCCCAGCATTTT
NA	NA	TRBV5-1	TRBJ1-5	CASSPGTQGYQPQHF	TGCGCCAGCAGCCCAGGGACACAGGGTTATCAGCCCCAGCATTTT
TRBD2	NA	TRBV2	TRBJ2-2	CASMGLAGTGELFF	TGTGCCAGCATGGGGCTAGCGGGAACGGGGGAGCTGTTTTTT
TRBD1	once	TRBV11-3	TRBJ1-1	CASSLGRGRGTEAFF	TGTGCCAGCAGCTTAGGCAGGGGGCGCGGCACTGAAGCTTTCTTT
TRBD1	NA	TRBV6-5	TRBJ1-5	CASTGQGGQPQHF	TGTGCCAGCACCGGACAGGGGGGTCAGCCCCAGCATTTT
TRBD1	once	TRBV19	TRBJ2-4	CASSKTGDRNIQYF	TGTGCCAGTAGTAAAACAGGGGACCGGAACATTCAGTACTTC
NA	NA	TRBV15	TRBJ1-2	CATSRRGSYGYTF	TGTGCCACCAGCAGGCGCGGGAGCTATGGCTACACCTTC
NA	NA	TRBV5-6	TRBJ1-6	CASSGGSPYNSPLHF	TGTGCCAGCAGCGGGGGGAGTCCATATAATTCACCCCTCCACTTT
NA	NA	TRBV11-3	TRBJ1-2	CASSSGRGSPYGYTF	TGTGCCAGCAGCTCCGGGAGGGGATCCCCTTATGGCTACACCTTC
TRBD1	NA	TRBV5-4	TRBJ2-7	CASSRGQGRLGNYEQYF	TGTGCCAGCAGCAGAGGACAGGGGAGATTGGGGAACTACGAGCAATACTTC
TRBD1	NA	TRBV5-4	TRBJ2-1	CASSLPTGLYNEQFF	TGTGCCAGCAGCTTGCCGACAGGGCTCTACAATGAGCAGTTCTTC
TRBD1	NA	TRBV4-1	TRBJ1-5	CASSQWDSSNQPQHF	TGCGCCAGCAGCCAATGGGACAGTAGCAATCAGCCCCAGCATTTT
TRBD2	NA	TRBV5-4	TRBJ2-5	CASSWRLAGGIETQYF	TGTGCCAGCAGCTGGAGACTAGCGGGGGGCATAGAGACCCAGTACTTC
NA	few	TRBV6-5	TRBJ1-3	CASSYQSADSGNTIYF	TGTGCCAGCAGTTACCAGTCGGCGGACTCTGGAAACACCATATATTTT
TRBD2	NA	TRBV19	TRBJ2-2	CASKSSGTSGRVTGELFF	TGTGCCAGTAAATCCTCCGGGACTAGCGGGAGGGTTACCGGGGAGCTGTTTTTT
TRBD2	NA	TRBV5-6	TRBJ2-5	CASSYGTSGQETQYF	TGTGCCAGCAGCTACGGGACTAGCGGTCAAGAGACCCAGTACTTC
NA	NA	TRBV6-5	TRBJ2-2	CASMWLASTGELFF	TGTGCCAGCATGTGGCTAGCGAGCACCGGGGAGCTGTTTTTT
TRBD2	NA	TRBV27	TRBJ2-1	CASSLTSGSYEQFF	TGTGCCAGCAGTTTGACTAGCGGGAGTTATGAGCAGTTCTTC
NA	NA	TRBV11-2	TRBJ1-1	CASSQPRGGFSGTEAFF	TGTGCCAGCAGCCAACCAAGGGGTGGGTTTTCGGGCACTGAAGCTTTCTTT
TRBD1	NA	TRBV28	TRBJ2-2	CASSFGTGGTGELFF	TGTGCCAGCAGTTTTGGGACAGGGGGAACCGGGGAGCTGTTTTTT
TRBD1	NA	TRBV6-1	TRBJ1-1	CASSRTGATEAFF	TGTGCCAGCAGTCGGACAGGGGCCACTGAAGCTTTCTTT
TRBD1	NA	TRBV19	TRBJ2-5	CASSIGTGFQETQYF	TGTGCCAGTAGTATTGGGACAGGGTTTCAAGAGACCCAGTACTTC
NA	NA	TRBV11-3	TRBJ1-1	CASSLGGTMNTEAFF	TGTGCCAGCAGCTTAGGCGGGACTATGAACACTGAAGCTTTCTTT
TRBD2	NA	TRBV5-4	TRBJ2-5	CASSTGLAGSLETQYF	TGTGCCAGCAGCACGGGACTAGCGGGTTCACTAGAGACCCAGTACTTC
NA	NA	TRBV27	TRBJ2-7	CASSLGGIGYEQYF	TGTGCCAGCAGTTTAGGCGGGATAGGGTACGAGCAGTACTTC
NA	few	TRBV5-1	TRBJ2-7	CASSLEGQKRPFYF	TGCGCCAGCAGCTTGGAGGGACAAAAACGCCCTTTCTACTTC
NA	NA	TRBV5-1	TRBJ1-6	CASSLAELLNSPLHF	TGCGCCAGCAGCTTGGCCGAGTTACTTAATTCACCCCTCCACTTT
TRBD1	NA	TRBV5-1	TRBJ1-5	CASSPTWTGGDSNQPQHF	TGCGCCAGCAGCCCCACATGGACAGGTGGGGATAGCAATCAGCCCCAGCATTTT
TRBD2	once	TRBV4-2	TRBJ2-3	CASSQGTSGGGDTQYF	TGTGCCAGCAGCCAAGGGACTAGCGGGGGGGGAGATACGCAGTATTTT
NA	once	TRBV6-5	TRBJ1-3	CASSYGSLGRVDTIYF	TGTGCCAGCAGTTACGGCTCCCTTGGCAGGGTTGACACCATATATTTT
NA	NA	TRBV27	TRBJ2-2	CASRGLGAPGTGELFF	TGTGCCAGCAGGGGACTTGGGGCCCCGGGTACCGGGGAGCTGTTTTTT
TRBD1	NA	TRBV9	TRBJ1-5	CASSAGQGGNQPQHF	TGTGCCAGCAGCGCGGGACAGGGGGGCAATCAGCCCCAGCATTTT